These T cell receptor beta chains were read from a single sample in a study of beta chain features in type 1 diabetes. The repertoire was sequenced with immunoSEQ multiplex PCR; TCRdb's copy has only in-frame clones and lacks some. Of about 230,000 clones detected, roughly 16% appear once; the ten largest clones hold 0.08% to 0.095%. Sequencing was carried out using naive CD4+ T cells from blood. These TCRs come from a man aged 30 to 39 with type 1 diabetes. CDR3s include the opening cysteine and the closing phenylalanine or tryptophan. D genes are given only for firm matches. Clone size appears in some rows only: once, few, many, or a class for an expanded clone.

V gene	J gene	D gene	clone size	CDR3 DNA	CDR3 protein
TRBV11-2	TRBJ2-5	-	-	TGTGCCAGCAGCGTGACTTGGCAAGAGACCCAGTACTTC	CASSVTWQETQYF
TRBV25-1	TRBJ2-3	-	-	TGTGCCAGCAGTGGGCCCCCGGGACGGAGAACAGTCGATACGCAGTATTTT	CASSGPPGRRTVDTQYF
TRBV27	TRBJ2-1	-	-	TGTGCCAGCAGTTTAAGCAGGGTGGGGAATGAGCAGTTCTTC	CASSLSRVGNEQFF
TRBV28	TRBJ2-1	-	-	TGTGCCAGCATCAGGTCACCTGGAGGGACCGGTGAGCAGTTCTTC	CASIRSPGGTGEQFF
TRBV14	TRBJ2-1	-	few	TGTGCCAGCAGCAAATGGGATGAGCAGTTCTTC	CASSKWDEQFF
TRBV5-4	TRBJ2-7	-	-	TGTGCCAGCAGCACGGACCTCTACGAGCAGTACTTC	CASSTDLYEQYF
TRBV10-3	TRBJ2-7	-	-	TGTGCCATCGGGTGGAACTACGAGCAGTACTTC	CAIGWNYEQYF
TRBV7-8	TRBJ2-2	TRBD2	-	TGTGCCAGCAGCTTCCTAGCGGCGAACACCGGGGAGCTGTTTTTT	CASSFLAANTGELFF
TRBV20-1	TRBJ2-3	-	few	TGCAGTGCTAGTAGAGCGGATACGCAGTATTTT	CSASRADTQYF
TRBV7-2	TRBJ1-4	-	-	TGTGCCAGCAGCTTAGTACAGACTAATGAAAAACTGTTTTTT	CASSLVQTNEKLFF
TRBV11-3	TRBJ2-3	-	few	TGTGCCAGCAGCCTCGATGACCAGAACCCTAGCACAGATACGCAGTATTTT	CASSLDDQNPSTDTQYF
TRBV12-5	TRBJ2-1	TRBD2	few	TGTGCTAGTGGTTTGGGACTAGCGGCACCTTCGGGTGAGCAGTTCTTC	CASGLGLAAPSGEQFF
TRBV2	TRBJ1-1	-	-	TGTGCCAGCAGTGTTAAATGGAACACTGAAGCTTTCTTT	CASSVKWNTEAFF
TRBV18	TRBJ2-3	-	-	TGTGCCAGCTCTGAATTGGACAACCCAGATACGCAGTATTTT	CASSELDNPDTQYF
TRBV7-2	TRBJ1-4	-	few	TGTGCCAGCAGCCTCAGGAGGGGTGATGAAAAACTGTTTTTT	CASSLRRGDEKLFF
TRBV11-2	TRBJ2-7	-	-	TGTGCCAGCAGCCCAGAGTATGGAGGGCCCTACGAGCAGTACTTC	CASSPEYGGPYEQYF
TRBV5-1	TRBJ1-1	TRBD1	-	TGCGCCAGCAGGGCCGGGACAGTCCAAAACACTGAAGCTTTCTTT	CASRAGTVQNTEAFF
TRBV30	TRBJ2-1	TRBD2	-	TGTGCCCGTGCTCGCGGGAGGAATGAGCAGTTCTTC	CARARGRNEQFF
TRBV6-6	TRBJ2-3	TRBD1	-	TGTGCCAGCAGTTACGGGACAGGGACAGATACGCAGTATTTT	CASSYGTGTDTQYF
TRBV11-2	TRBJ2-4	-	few	TGTGCCAGCAGCTTTAAAATGGGCAGGGAGAACATTCAGTACTTC	CASSFKMGRENIQYF
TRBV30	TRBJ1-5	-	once	TGTGCCTGGAGTGGGGGGGACGGCAATCAGCCCCAGCATTTT	CAWSGGDGNQPQHF
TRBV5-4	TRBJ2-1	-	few	TGTGCCAGCAGCTTTAGCTACAATGAGCAGTTCTTC	CASSFSYNEQFF
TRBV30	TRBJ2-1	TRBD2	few	TGTGCCTGGAAATTGAGCGGGAGAAGTTACAATGAGCAGTTCTTC	CAWKLSGRSYNEQFF
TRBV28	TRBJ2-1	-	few	TGTGCCAGCAGTTTACGAAATGAGCAGTTCTTC	CASSLRNEQFF
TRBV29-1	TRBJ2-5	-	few	TGCAGCGTTGCCCAAGAGACCCAGTACTTC	CSVAQETQYF
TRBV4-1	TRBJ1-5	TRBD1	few	TGCGCCAGCAGCCAGGGGACACAGGGGCATCAGCCCCAGCATTTT	CASSQGTQGHQPQHF
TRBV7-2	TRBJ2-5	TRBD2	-	TGTGCCAGCAGCCCCTGGCTAGCGGGAGGGTGGGAGACCCAGTACTTC	CASSPWLAGGWETQYF
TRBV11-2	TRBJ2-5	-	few	TGTGCCAGCAGCTTAGTTCAGGGCCGGGAGACCCAGTACTTC	CASSLVQGRETQYF
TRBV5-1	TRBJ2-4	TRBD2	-	TGCGCCAGCAGCTTGGTGCCCACTAGCGGGCTAAACATTCAGTACTTC	CASSLVPTSGLNIQYF
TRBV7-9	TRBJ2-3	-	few	TGTGCCAGCAGCCCTCACTGGAATCCGACAGATACGCAGTATTTT	CASSPHWNPTDTQYF
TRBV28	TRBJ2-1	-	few	TGTGCCAGCAGTTTAATGAGCTACAATGAGCAGTTCTTC	CASSLMSYNEQFF
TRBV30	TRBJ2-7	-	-	TGTGCCTGGAGTGCAGAGGCTAGCGACTACGAGCAGTACTTC	CAWSAEASDYEQYF
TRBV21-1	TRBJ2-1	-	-	TGTGCCAGCAGCAAAGCTGCCAGGGCCGGAGGCCCCTACAATGAGCAGTTCTTC	CASSKAARAGGPYNEQFF
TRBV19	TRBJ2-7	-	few	TGTGCCAGTAGCGGGAACACCTACGAGCAGTACTTC	CASSGNTYEQYF
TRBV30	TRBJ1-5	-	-	TGTGCCTGGAGTCCTTTAGGGGGCAATCAGCCCCAGCATTTT	CAWSPLGGNQPQHF
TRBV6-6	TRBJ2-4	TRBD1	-	TGTGCCAGCAGCCGAAGACAGGGTGTTGACATTCAGTACTTC	CASSRRQGVDIQYF
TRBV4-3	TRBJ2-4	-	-	TGCGCCAGCAGCCAAGATGGATCTAGTTTGTACATTCAGTACTTC	CASSQDGSSLYIQYF
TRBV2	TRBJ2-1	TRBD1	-	TGTGCCAGCGGGGACAGGGGGTACAATGAGCAGTTCTTC	CASGDRGYNEQFF
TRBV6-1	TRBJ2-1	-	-	TGTGCCAGCAGTTCTCCTATCGGAAATGAGCAGTTCTTC	CASSSPIGNEQFF
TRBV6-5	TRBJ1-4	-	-	TGTGCCAGCAGTGAGACAGAAAGACAGAGGGTGTTTTTT	CASSETERQRVFF
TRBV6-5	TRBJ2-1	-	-	TGTGCCAGCAGTCGGGGTACAGGGTTCTATGAGCAGTTCTTC	CASSRGTGFYEQFF
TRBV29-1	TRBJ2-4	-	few	TGCAGCGTCGGGACCCTCCTAGCCAAAAACATTCAGTACTTC	CSVGTLLAKNIQYF
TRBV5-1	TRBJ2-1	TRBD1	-	TGCGCCAGCAGCCGAGACAGGGGTTGGGATGAGCAGTTCTTC	CASSRDRGWDEQFF
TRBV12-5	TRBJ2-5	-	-	TGTGCTAGTGGTTCGTCCTCCGGGACCCAGTACTTC	CASGSSSGTQYF
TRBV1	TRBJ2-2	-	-	TGCACCAGCAGCGGGGGCACCGGGGAGCTGTTTTTT	CTSSGGTGELFF
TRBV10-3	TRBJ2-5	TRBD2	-	TGTGCCATCAGGGTAGCGGGAGACCAAGAGACCCAGTACTTC	CAIRVAGDQETQYF
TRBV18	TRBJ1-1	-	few	TGTGCCAGCTCTCCCTCCACGGGGGAGGTGAACACTGAAGCTTTCTTT	CASSPSTGEVNTEAFF
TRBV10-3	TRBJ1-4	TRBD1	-	TGTGCCATCGGAGACAGGGGGTCCGATGAAAAACTGTTTTTT	CAIGDRGSDEKLFF
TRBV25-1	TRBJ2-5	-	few	TGTGCCAGCATTCCCCCCAATGGGGAGACCCAGTACTTC	CASIPPNGETQYF
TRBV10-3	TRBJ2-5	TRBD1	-	TGTGCCATCCACCGGGACAGGGAAGAGACCCAGTACTTC	CAIHRDREETQYF
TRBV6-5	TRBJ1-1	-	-	TGTGCCAGCAGTTCGACCCAGGGGCTCGGGACTGAAGCTTTCTTT	CASSSTQGLGTEAFF
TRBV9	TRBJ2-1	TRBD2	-	TGTGCCAGCAGCTCACGGACTAGCGAGGGGGAGCAGTTCTTC	CASSSRTSEGEQFF
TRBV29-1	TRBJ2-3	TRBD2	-	TGCAGCGTAAAGGGGTCCCTAGCGGGAGTTGGAGATACGCAGTATTTT	CSVKGSLAGVGDTQYF
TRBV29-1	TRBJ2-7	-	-	TGCAGCGCCATGGGCGGGGGCTCGGGGGAGCAGTACTTC	CSAMGGGSGEQYF
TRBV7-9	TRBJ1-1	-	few	TGTGCCAGCAGCCGGCCTAGGGGTGAAGCTTTCTTT	CASSRPRGEAFF
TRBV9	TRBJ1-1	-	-	TGTGCCAGCAGCGTAGTTCCCTTAGGTGAAGCTTTCTTT	CASSVVPLGEAFF
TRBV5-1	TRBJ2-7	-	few	TGCGCCAGCAGTTCAGCGACCTCAGGGGCACTAGGCTACGAGCAGTACTTC	CASSSATSGALGYEQYF
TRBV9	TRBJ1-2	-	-	TGTGCCAGCAGCCCCTGGGGGCAGGCGAGTGGCTACACCTTC	CASSPWGQASGYTF
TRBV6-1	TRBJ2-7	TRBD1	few	TGTGCCAGCAGTGAGCAGGGACAGTTCTACGAGCAGTACTTC	CASSEQGQFYEQYF
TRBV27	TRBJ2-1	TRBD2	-	TGTGCCAGCAGTTCCCTCGGGACTAGCGTACTTGAGCAGTTCTTC	CASSSLGTSVLEQFF